This is a list of T cell receptor beta chains from one sample in a study of cytotoxic CD8 clonotypes in ibrutinib-treated CLL. Only in-frame clones appear in the TCRdb table, and some are missing; sequencing was by immunoSEQ multiplex PCR. Among fewer than 400,000 clones listed, 67% were seen once. This material consisted of PBMCs, taken after 36 months of ibrutinib treatment. The receptors shown here come from a human donor with chronic lymphocytic leukemia. Both conserved end residues are part of each CDR3. The D gene is left open where the match is weak. Some rows have no size entry. The others give once, few or many, or a class for an expanded clone.

cdr3_aa cdr3_nt v_call clone_size j_call d_call
CASSVEQFYNEQFF TGTGCCAGCAGCGTAGAACAATTTTACAATGAGCAGTTCTTC TRBV9 - TRBJ2-1 -
CASSQARKGLAGVTDTQYF TGTGCCAGCAGCCAGGCACGTAAGGGACTAGCGGGAGTTACAGATACGCAGTATTTT TRBV11-3 - TRBJ2-3 TRBD2
CASRGPRTYEQYF TGTGCCAGTAGGGGACCGAGGACCTACGAGCAGTACTTC TRBV7-9 - TRBJ2-7 -
CASSLEGVADTQYF TGCGCCAGCAGCTTGGAAGGGGTGGCAGATACGCAGTATTTT TRBV5-1 - TRBJ2-3 -
CASGGRMQYF TGTGCCAGCGGCGGGAGGATGCAGTACTTC TRBV2 - TRBJ2-7 TRBD2
CASSTVMKRQETQYF TGTGCCAGCAGCACGGTAATGAAGAGACAAGAGACCCAGTACTTC TRBV21-1 - TRBJ2-5 -
CSAGTSGGGYNEQFF TGCAGCGCTGGGACTAGCGGGGGGGGTTACAATGAGCAGTTCTTC TRBV29-1 - TRBJ2-1 TRBD2
CATSKGTYTYEQYF TGTGCCACCAGCAAAGGGACTTATACCTACGAGCAGTACTTC TRBV15 - TRBJ2-7 -
CASSQDWAAGVEETQYF TGCGCCAGCAGCCAAGATTGGGCTGCGGGAGTGGAAGAGACCCAGTACTTC TRBV4-3 - TRBJ2-5 TRBD2
CASSLKTGQHEQYF TGCGCCAGCAGCCTAAAGACAGGGCAACACGAGCAGTACTTC TRBV5-1 - TRBJ2-7 TRBD1
CASSLGPIYSPLHF TGTGCCAGCAGTTTGGGCCCCATCTATTCACCCCTCCACTTT TRBV25-1 - TRBJ1-6 -
CSVVGQGNTEAFF TGCAGCGTTGTAGGACAGGGGAACACTGAAGCTTTCTTT TRBV29-1 - TRBJ1-1 TRBD1
CASSQDTDSTYEQYF TGCGCCAGCAGCCAAGACACCGACTCGACCTACGAGCAGTACTTC TRBV4-3 - TRBJ2-7 -
CASSLGQTDSPLHF TGCGCCAGCAGCTTAGGTCAGACTGATTCACCCCTCCACTTT TRBV5-1 - TRBJ1-6 -
CASSPRLRVQPQHF TGTGCCAGCAGTCCCCGTTTGAGGGTTCAGCCCCAGCATTTT TRBV6-5 - TRBJ1-5 -
CASILQGNSNQPQHF TGTGCCAGCATTTTACAGGGAAATAGCAATCAGCCCCAGCATTTT TRBV28 - TRBJ1-5 -
CASSFRRTLSTDTQYF TGCGCCAGCAGCTTCCGGCGGACATTGAGCACAGATACGCAGTATTTT TRBV5-1 few TRBJ2-3 -
CASSESFTGLEQYF TGCGCCAGCAGTGAGTCGTTTACGGGTTTGGAGCAGTACTTC TRBV10-2 - TRBJ2-7 -
CASRQGQGTRVFF TGTGCCAGCAGGCAGGGACAGGGGACTAGAGTCTTCTTT TRBV6-5 - TRBJ1-1 TRBD1
CASTMWGNTEAFF TGTGCCAGTACCATGTGGGGGAACACTGAAGCTTTCTTT TRBV19 few TRBJ1-1 -
CASSVGQGWEKLFF TGTGCCAGCAGTGTGGGACAGGGGTGGGAAAAACTGTTTTTT TRBV28 few TRBJ1-4 TRBD1
CASSLRQGLSYNEQFF TGTGCCAGCAGTTTACGTCAGGGGCTGTCCTACAATGAGCAGTTCTTC TRBV27 - TRBJ2-1 -
CASSYLGGGYNEQFF TGTGCCAGCAGTTACCTAGGCGGGGGATACAATGAGCAGTTCTTC TRBV6-7 - TRBJ2-1 TRBD2
CASSFSATSGRLTREQYF TGTGCCAGCAGCTTCTCCGCGACTAGCGGCCGCTTGACGAGGGAGCAGTACTTC TRBV7-2 - TRBJ2-7 TRBD2
CASSLKRTLSSYEQYF TGTGCCAGCAGCTTAAAACGGACTCTTAGCTCCTACGAGCAGTACTTC TRBV7-3 - TRBJ2-7 -
CASSSTGLINEKLFF TGTGCCAGTAGTTCCACGGGACTGATTAATGAAAAACTGTTTTTT TRBV19 - TRBJ1-4 -
CATSGIRISLGTYNEQFF TGTGCCACCAGCGGTATACGAATTAGCCTCGGGACCTACAATGAGCAGTTCTTC TRBV15 - TRBJ2-1 -
CASSLVGDTQYF TGTGCCAGCAGCTTAGTTGGGGATACGCAGTATTTT TRBV7-9 - TRBJ2-3 -
CAISGLAGKSSYNEQFF TGTGCCATCAGTGGACTAGCGGGCAAGAGCTCCTACAATGAGCAGTTCTTC TRBV10-3 - TRBJ2-1 TRBD2